The next 32 T cell receptor beta chains were all read from a single sample in a study of somatic mutations in cytotoxic T cells in rheumatoid arthritis. The table came from immunoSEQ multiplex PCR; TCRdb's copy has only in-frame clones and leaves some out. The sample holds some 6,700 clones, 70% to 85% seen once. This sample comprised CD8+ T cells sorted from blood, obtained at a follow-up visit. These receptors originate from a woman between 70 and 85 years old with rheumatoid arthritis.

The genes are TRBV4-2 and TRBJ2-5; 9 bases map to TRBD2. Trimming removed 0 bases from V and 5 bases from J; junction bases left unmatched: 1. This CDR3 region has 14 residues. Germline CDR1 and CDR2: LGHNA and YNFKEQ. This CDR3 reads CASSQDGLAETQYF. The CDR3 DNA is TGTGCCAGCAGCCAAGACGGACTAGCGGAGACCCAGTACTTC.

The sample holds one count of this clone. The rearrangement uses TRBV6-4 and TRBJ1-5; possible D gene TRBD1, 5 bases. CDR3 size: 15 residues. The germline V and J ends were trimmed by 5 bases and 7 bases, with 18 bases remaining between them. Germline V gives CDR1 MRHNA, CDR2 SNTAGT. The CDR3 sequence: CASSPGPDLPQPQHF. The DNA of the CDR3 is TGTGCCAGCAGTCCGGGGCCAGATCTACCGCAGCCCCAGCATTTT.

The rearrangement links TRBV2 to TRBJ2-5; D unresolved. The tail of the sequence fits TRBJ2-7 better, so the J call may be wrong. Germline CDR1 and CDR2: SNHLY and FYNNEI. This CDR3 comprises 14 residues. CDR3 in amino acids: CASSGRDTSYEQYF. The CDR3 DNA reads TGTGCCAGCAGTGGCCGAGATACCTCCTACGAGCAGTACTTC.

This clone is medium-sized in the sample. The V call is TRBV6-1, the J call TRBJ2-7; 8 positions match TRBD1. The V and J ends lost 8 bases and 5 bases, in that order; junction bases with no gene match: 8. Germline CDR1 and CDR2: MNHNS and SASEGT. The CDR3 totals 13 residues. The chain's CDR3 is CASCGTGLHEQYF. The CDR3 DNA is TGTGCCAGCTGTGGGACAGGTCTCCACGAGCAGTACTTC.

The CDR3 here is CASSIVLGQANYGYTF. The CDR3 DNA reads TGTGCCAGTAGTATAGTGCTTGGACAGGCTAACTATGGCTACACCTTC. V is TRBV19 and J is TRBJ1-2; 7 positions agree with TRBD1. This CDR3 has 16 residues. The junction had 5 bases not matched to a gene; V was cut back by 1 base and J by 0 bases. Germline V CDR1 and CDR2: LNHDA, SQIVND (reference sequence).

The gene calls are TRBV2 and TRBJ2-5, with D maybe TRBD1 (6 bases). The germline V gene has CDR1 SNHLY and CDR2 FYNNEI. This CDR3 contains 16 residues. V lost 3 bases and J lost 2, with 16 bases in between. CDR3 sequence: CASSDPDRPSQETQYF. The CDR3 DNA reads as TGTGCCAGCAGTGATCCTGACAGGCCCTCGCAAGAGACCCAGTACTTC.

This chain links TRBV7-2 with TRBJ2-7; the D is unclear. V lost 4 bases to trimming and J lost 3 bases, with 4 bases between them. CDR3 length: 11 residues. Germline V CDR1 and CDR2: SGHTA, FQGNSA. The chain's CDR3 is CASSSYYEQYF. The CDR3 coding sequence is TGTGCCAGCAGCTCTTACTACGAGCAGTACTTC.

This clone was seen a handful of times. The gene calls are TRBV2 and TRBJ1-5; TRBD1 is a possible D gene (6 bases). This CDR3 has 14 residues. Trimming cost V 4 bases and J 7 bases, with 14 bases left between them. Germline V gene sequence: CDR1 SNHLY, CDR2 FYNNEI. CDR3 loop: CASSAAGDAQPQHF. As DNA, the CDR3 is TGTGCCAGCAGTGCAGCAGGGGACGCACAGCCCCAGCATTTT.

The V and J genes are TRBV7-9 and TRBJ1-4; 7 nucleotides line up with TRBD1. With V trimmed by 5 bases and J by 8 bases, 11 bases remained unmatched. Germline V gene sequence: CDR1 SEHNR, CDR2 FQNEAQ (reference sequence). CDR3 length: 15 amino acids. CDR3 sequence reads: CASSEDIGGWEKLFF. CDR3 coding DNA: TGTGCCAGCAGCGAAGATATAGGGGGCTGGGAAAAACTGTTTTTT.

This chain connects TRBV15 to TRBJ2-2; 8 bases are a match to TRBD1. Germline values: CDR1 LNHNV, CDR2 YYDKDF (reference sequence). The CDR3 consists of 15 residues. With 1 base clipped from V and 5 bases from J, the junction kept 3 bases outside the gene matches. CDR3 sequence reads: CATSRARGRTGELFF. CDR3 coding DNA: TGTGCCACCAGCAGAGCCAGGGGGCGAACCGGGGAGCTGTTTTTT.

The V gene is TRBV7-3, the J gene TRBJ2-3; 11 nucleotides align to TRBD2. Germline assignment: CDR1 SGHTA and CDR2 FQGTGA. With V trimmed by 3 bases and J by 5 bases, 4 bases remained unmatched. The CDR3 runs to 15 residues. The CDR3 DNA sequence: TGTGCCAGCAGCTTGACGGGACTAGCGGTAGATACGCAGTATTTT. Protein product: CASSLTGLAVDTQYF.

The rearrangement links TRBV27 to TRBJ1-2, with a possible D match to TRBD1 (6 bases). CDR1 and CDR2 (germline): MNHEY, SMNVEV (reference sequence). V lost 6 bases and J 3 bases, leaving 14 bases between the germline ends. This CDR3 is built from 14 residues. CDR3 amino acids: CASRQQGFDYGYTF. DNA of the CDR3: TGTGCCAGCAGGCAACAGGGTTTCGACTATGGCTACACCTTC.

The chain links TRBV7-6 to TRBJ2-7, with 9 bases matching TRBD1. Germline loops: CDR1 SGHVS, CDR2 FNYEAQ. This CDR3 spans 14 amino acids. J lost 6 bases, V lost 5 bases, and 8 bases had no gene match. The CDR3 sequence is CASSALTGGGEQYF. The CDR3 region has the DNA TGTGCCAGCAGCGCCCTGACAGGGGGTGGCGAGCAGTACTTC.

CDR3 protein: CASSQDHTGNNYGYTF. The CDR3 DNA reads as TGCGCCAGCAGCCAAGATCACACAGGGAATAACTATGGCTACACCTTC. The V gene is TRBV4-1, the J gene TRBJ1-2; possibly TRBD1 for D (6 bases). This CDR3 contains 16 residues. V lost 0 bases and J 1 base, leaving 12 bases between the germline ends. Germline V gene sequence: CDR1 MGHRA, CDR2 YSYEKL.

The CDR3 loop is CASMEGQQPSTDTQYF. The CDR3 DNA reads TGTGCCAGCATGGAGGGGCAACAGCCTAGCACAGATACGCAGTATTTT. This sequence joins TRBV2 and TRBJ2-3, with D possibly TRBD2 on 6 matching bases. There are 16 residues in the CDR3. V lost 7 bases, J lost 0 bases, and 17 bases lay in between. The germline gives CDR1 SNHLY, CDR2 FYNNEI.

Note on this clone: One end of the junction is discordant with germline, which a read error may explain. The gene calls are TRBV27 and TRBJ2-7; the D gene is possibly TRBD2 (5 bases). There are 15 residues in the CDR3. Germline V gene data show CDR1 as MNHEY and CDR2 as SMNVEV (reference sequence). The CDR3 loop reads CASSLIGGSSHEQYF. The CDR3 DNA is TGTGCCAGCAGTTTAATAGGCGGGTCCTCCCACGAGCAGTACTTC.

The chain recombines TRBV10-2 with TRBJ1-5; 8 bases align to TRBD1. CDR1 is WSHSY, CDR2 SAAADI, per germline. The CDR3 totals 20 residues. J was trimmed by 4 bases and V by 0 bases; bases with no gene match: 17. This CDR3 is CASSESIPGSDRDRNQPQHF. The DNA of the CDR3 is TGCGCCAGCAGTGAGTCGATACCGGGTAGCGACCGGGACAGGAATCAGCCCCAGCATTTT.

The chain combines TRBV15 with TRBJ1-1; maybe TRBD1 (6 bases). CDR1 and CDR2 from the germline V gene are LNHNV and YYDKDF (reference sequence). V was clipped by 6 bases and J by 5 bases, with 19 bases between them. This CDR3 is 15 amino acids long. CDR3 bases: TGTGCCACCAGACGCCTTGGGGGGGCGAGAACTGAAGCTTTCTTT. Translated, it gives CATRRLGGARTEAFF.

V and J are TRBV28 and TRBJ1-5; tentative D call: TRBD1 (6 bases). The V end was cut by 6 bases, the J end by 6 bases, with 15 bases between. CDR1 and CDR2 (germline): MDHEN, SYDVKM. The CDR3 runs 14 residues. CDR3: CASRQEGGSQPQHF. DNA for the CDR3: TGTGCCAGCAGACAAGAGGGGGGGTCTCAGCCCCAGCATTTT.

In DNA, the CDR3 is TGTGCCAGCAGCAGAGGGGGAACTGAAGCTTTCTTT. It specifies CASSRGGTEAFF. V usage is TRBV9 and J usage is TRBJ1-1; tentatively, D is TRBD1 (6 bases). Germline V gives CDR1 SGDLS, CDR2 YYNGEE. This CDR3 spans 12 amino acids. Trimming stripped 4 bases from V and 5 bases from J, with 9 bases between. Full variable domain (remainder filled in from reference TRBV9 and TRBJ1-1): DSGVTQTPKHLITATGQRVTLRCSPRSGDLSVYWYQQSLDQGLQFLIQYYNGEERAKGNILERFSAQQFPDLHSELNLSSLELGDSALYFCASSRGGTEAFFGQGTRLTVV.

The rearrangement uses TRBV7-6 and TRBJ1-2; D uncertain. Germline CDR1 reads SGHVS; CDR2 reads FNYEAQ. Trimming removed 2 bases from V and 6 bases from J, with 13 bases in between. This CDR3 has 14 amino acids. CDR3 DNA: TGTGCCAGCAGCTTATCGCAGGCCCCAGATGGCTACACCTTC. Translation: CASSLSQAPDGYTF.

In its sample, this clone was seen once. The chain combines TRBV2 with TRBJ1-1; D perhaps matches TRBD1 (6 bases). The CDR3 has 13 residues. V was cut by 10 bases and J by 0 bases, with 12 bases left in between. Germline V lookup: CDR1 SNHLY, CDR2 FYNNEI. CDR3 residues: CATFDRLNTEAFF. The CDR3 DNA follows: TGTGCCACCTTCGACAGGCTGAACACTGAAGCTTTCTTT.

The V and J genes are TRBV28 and TRBJ1-2, with TRBD1 as a possible D gene (6 bases). The CDR3 is made up of 14 amino acids. Germline V CDR1 and CDR2: MDHEN, SYDVKM. V dropped 7 bases and J dropped 4 bases, with 16 bases sitting between them. CDR3 sequence: CASNLQGPSYGYTF. In DNA form, the CDR3 reads TGTGCCAGCAACCTACAGGGTCCGAGCTATGGCTACACCTTC.

The gene calls are TRBV7-9 and TRBJ2-1; D might be TRBD2 (7 bases). The germline V gene encodes CDR1 SEHNR and CDR2 FQNEAQ (reference sequence). Trimming cost V 3 bases and J 8 bases, with 17 bases left between them. CDR3 length equals 15 residues. The CDR3 sequence: CASSFPGARGDEQFF. The CDR3 DNA follows: TGTGCCAGCAGCTTCCCAGGGGCACGGGGGGATGAGCAGTTCTTC.

The chain has TRBV7-2 and TRBJ1-4; D is perhaps TRBD1 (5 bases). The CDR3 extends over 15 amino acids. V was cut by 6 bases and J by 3 bases, with 14 bases left in between. Per the germline V gene, CDR1 is SGHTA and CDR2 is FQGNSA. The CDR3: CASSYGYRPNEKLFF. CDR3 sequence (DNA): TGTGCCAGCAGTTATGGCTACAGGCCTAATGAAAAACTGTTTTTT.

The V call is TRBV27, the J call TRBJ1-1; D is ambiguous. Germline V gene data show CDR1 as MNHEY and CDR2 as SMNVEV (reference sequence). V lost 7 bases, J lost 1 base, and 10 bases lay in between. The CDR3 spans 13 residues. CDR3 region: CASTARENTEAFF. As DNA, the CDR3 is TGTGCCAGCACCGCGAGAGAGAACACTGAAGCTTTCTTT.

This clone turned up a few times. The rearrangement uses TRBV5-1 and TRBJ1-1, with D hard to call. V lost 0 bases, J lost 6 bases, and 3 bases lay in between. The CDR3 has 11 amino acids. The germline CDR1 and CDR2 sequences are SGHRS and YFSETQ. As DNA, the CDR3 is TGCGCCAGCAGCTTGGGCTCTGAAGCTTTCTTT. Its protein product is CASSLGSEAFF. Full variable domain (outside the CDR3, taken from reference TRBV5-1 and TRBJ1-1): KAGVTQTPRYLIKTRGQQVTLSCSPISGHRSVSWYQQTPGQGLQFLFEYFSETQRNKGNFPGRFSGRQFSNSRSEMNVSTLELGDSALYLCASSLGSEAFFGQGTRLTVV.

This clone appeared a few times. The chain uses TRBV10-1 and TRBJ1-1; 7 bases map to TRBD1. This CDR3 has 13 amino acids. CDR1 WNHNN and CDR2 SYGVQD come from the germline V gene (reference sequence). J was trimmed by 4 bases and V by 6 bases; bases with no gene match: 5. The CDR3 DNA reads TGCGCCAGCAGGGCACGACAGGGCACTGAAGCTTTCTTT. Translating it yields CASRARQGTEAFF.

This clone was seen only a few times. The CDR3 region is CASSFVAGTDTQYF. CDR3 sequence (DNA): TGTGCCAGCAGTTTCGTTGCGGGCACAGATACGCAGTATTTT. The chain couples TRBV28 to TRBJ2-3; D unclear. V was cut by 3 bases and J by 1 base, with 8 bases left in between. Germline values: CDR1 MDHEN, CDR2 SYDVKM. The CDR3 runs 14 residues.

This chain connects TRBV4-1 to TRBJ1-1; D is perhaps TRBD1 (5 bases). Germline V gene data show CDR1 as MGHRA and CDR2 as YSYEKL. The CDR3 loop spans 14 amino acids. V shed 3 bases and J shed 4 bases, with 12 bases lying between them. The CDR3 protein is CASSHLRGSTEAFF. The DNA of the CDR3 is TGCGCCAGCAGCCACCTAAGGGGCTCCACTGAAGCTTTCTTT.

The chain has TRBV28 and TRBJ2-3, with D tentatively TRBD2 (5 bases). V was shortened by 5 bases and J by 0 bases, with 12 bases between the two germline ends. CDR3 length: 15 residues. Germline CDR1 MDHEN, CDR2 SYDVKM. The CDR3 nucleotides read TGTGCCAGCAGTCTCTCTAGCCTTAGCACAGATACGCAGTATTTT. This codes for CASSLSSLSTDTQYF.

V is TRBV7-3 and J is TRBJ2-5; no clear D. The end of the DNA aligns better with TRBJ2-7, so the J call may be wrong. This CDR3 region has 12 residues. CDR1 SGHTA and CDR2 FQGTGA come from the germline V gene. Written as DNA, the CDR3 is TGTGCCAGCAGCCCACGGTGGAACGAGCAGTACTTC. Protein: CASSPRWNEQYF.